The clone carrying this T cell receptor (beta chain) was seen a single time. Other DNA sequences in the same sample also yield this CDR3. This sample was taken from a study of Ad26.COV2.S vaccination and SARS-CoV-2 variants. At the level of the study: The Ad26.COV2.S arm of the COV1001 trial was where the donor was placed.

Clones were sequenced by immunoSEQ multiplex PCR, and TCRdb holds only the in-frame ones, with some missing. Here the sample spans about 400,000 clones, approximately 91% being singletons. Treatment here: over 15 received Ad26.COV2.S at low or high dose, single or two shots; about five received placebo; per-sample allocation not given. Day 63 after the first injection of vaccine or placebo was the sampling time. The ends were cut back, 2 bases at V and 1 base at J, with 4 bases in the middle. There are 13 residues in the CDR3. Germline CDR1 is SGHTA and CDR2 is FQGTGA. This clonotype was obtained from a person aged 18-60 years who received the Ad26.COV2.S COVID-19 vaccine or a placebo. Material: peripheral blood, obtained in a trial of Ad26.COV2.S vaccine versus placebo. The V and J genes are TRBV7-3 and TRBJ2-3, with D unresolved. In DNA form, the CDR3 reads TGTGCCAGCAGCTTACAGGGCACAGATACGCAGTATTTT. Amino acid sequence: CASSLQGTDTQYF. The variable domain in full, completed from reference TRBV7-3 and TRBJ2-3, reads GAGVSQTPSNKVTEKGKYVELRCDPISGHTALYWYRQSLGQGPEFLIYFQGTGAADDSGLPNDRFFAVRPEGSVSTLKIQRTERGDSAVYLCASSLQGTDTQYFGPGTRLTVL.